This TCR beta chain originates from a study of control samples from healthy donors and cancer patients. V was shortened by 1 base and J by 4 bases, with 7 bases between the two germline ends. The CDR3 is 14 residues long. CDR1 is SGHAT and CDR2 is FQNNGV in the germline V gene. TCRdb keeps only in-frame clones here, not all; method: immunoSEQ multiplex PCR. The data contain approximately 160,000 clones, roughly 93% of them singletons. This sequence originates from a woman aged 55-75 years in good health. Sequencing used blood. This chain connects TRBV11-2 to TRBJ2-2; D is possibly TRBD1 (5 bases). The CDR3 loop reads CASSLAQATGELFF. CDR3 sequence (DNA): TGTGCCAGCAGCTTAGCACAGGCCACCGGGGAGCTGTTTTTT.